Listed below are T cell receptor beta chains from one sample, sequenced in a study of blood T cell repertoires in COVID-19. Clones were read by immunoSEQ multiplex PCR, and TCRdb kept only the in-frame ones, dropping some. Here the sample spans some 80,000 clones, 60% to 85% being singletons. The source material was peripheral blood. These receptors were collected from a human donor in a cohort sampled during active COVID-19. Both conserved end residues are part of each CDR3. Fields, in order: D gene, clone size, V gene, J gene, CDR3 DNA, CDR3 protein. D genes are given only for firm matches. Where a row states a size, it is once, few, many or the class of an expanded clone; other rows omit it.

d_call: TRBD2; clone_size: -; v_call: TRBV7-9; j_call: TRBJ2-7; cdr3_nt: TGTGCCACTTCCACCTCGGGAGGCTACGAGCAGTACTTC; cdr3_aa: CATSTSGGYEQYF
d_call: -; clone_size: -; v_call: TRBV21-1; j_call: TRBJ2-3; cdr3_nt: TGTGCCAGCAGCACCTCAGGACAGGGAAGCACAGATACGCAGTATTTT; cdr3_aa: CASSTSGQGSTDTQYF
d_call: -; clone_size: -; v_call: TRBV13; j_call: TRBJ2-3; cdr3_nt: TGTGCCAGCAGCTTAGCTATGGATACGCAGTATTTT; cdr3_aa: CASSLAMDTQYF
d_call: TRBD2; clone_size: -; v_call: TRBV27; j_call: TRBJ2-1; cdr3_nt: TGTGCCAGCAGTTTACAAGCGGGAGATGTTAATGAGCAGTTCTTC; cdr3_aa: CASSLQAGDVNEQFF
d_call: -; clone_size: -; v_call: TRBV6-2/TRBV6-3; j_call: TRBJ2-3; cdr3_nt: TGTGCCAGCAGTTACTCGGTGGGCCCAGATACGCAGTATTTT; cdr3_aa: CASSYSVGPDTQYF
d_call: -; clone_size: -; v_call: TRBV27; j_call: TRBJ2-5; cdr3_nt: TGTGCCAGCAGTTTCCTCTCCTACGGGTTAGTTAAAGAGACCCAGTACTTC; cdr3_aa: CASSFLSYGLVKETQYF
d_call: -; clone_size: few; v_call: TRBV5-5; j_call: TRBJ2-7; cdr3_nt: TGTGCCAGCAGCCGTACAGGGTACGCCTACGAGCAGTACTTC; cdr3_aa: CASSRTGYAYEQYF
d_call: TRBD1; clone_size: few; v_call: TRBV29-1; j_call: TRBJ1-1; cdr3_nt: TGCAGCGTCTACCCTGGACAGGGGGACACTGAAGCTTTCTTT; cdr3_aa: CSVYPGQGDTEAFF
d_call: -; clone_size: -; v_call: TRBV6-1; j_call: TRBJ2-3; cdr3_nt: TGTGCCAGCAGTGAAGTCGGCGGAGATACGCAGTATTTT; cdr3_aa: CASSEVGGDTQYF
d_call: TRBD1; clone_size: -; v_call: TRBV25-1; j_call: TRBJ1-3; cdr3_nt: TGTGCCAGCAGTGACATAAAGACAGGGGAAGGAAACACCATATATTTT; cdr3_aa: CASSDIKTGEGNTIYF
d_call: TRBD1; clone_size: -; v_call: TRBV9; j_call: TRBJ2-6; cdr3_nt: TGTGCCAGCAGCGTAGGGACAGGGGACTCTGGGGCCAACGTCCTGACTTTC; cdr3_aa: CASSVGTGDSGANVLTF
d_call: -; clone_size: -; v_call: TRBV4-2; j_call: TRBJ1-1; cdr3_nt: TGTGCCAGCAGCCAACTCGCCCTGGGAGAGGACACTGAAGCTTTCTTT; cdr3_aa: CASSQLALGEDTEAFF
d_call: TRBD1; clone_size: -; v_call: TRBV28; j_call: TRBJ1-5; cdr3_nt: TGTGCCAGCAGTTTGGAAAGGGGGCCCCCCGGGCCCCAGCATTTT; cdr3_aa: CASSLERGPPGPQHF
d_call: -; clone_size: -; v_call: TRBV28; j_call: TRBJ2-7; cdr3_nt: TGTGCCAGCAGAGAAGGACTAGATGGGGGCACCTACGAGCAGTACTTC; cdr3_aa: CASREGLDGGTYEQYF
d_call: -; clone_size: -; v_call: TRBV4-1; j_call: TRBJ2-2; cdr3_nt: TGCGCCAGCAGACCTAGTCGTGACACCGGGGAGCTGTTTTTT; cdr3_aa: CASRPSRDTGELFF
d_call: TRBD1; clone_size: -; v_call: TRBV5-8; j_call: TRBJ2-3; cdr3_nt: TGTGCCAGCAGCATAGACAGGGGGACAGATACGCAGTATTTT; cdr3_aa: CASSIDRGTDTQYF
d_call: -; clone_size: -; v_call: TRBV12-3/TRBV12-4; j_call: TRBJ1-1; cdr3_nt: TGTGCCAGCAGCGGAAGGGGTGGTACTGAAGCTTTCTTT; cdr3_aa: CASSGRGGTEAFF
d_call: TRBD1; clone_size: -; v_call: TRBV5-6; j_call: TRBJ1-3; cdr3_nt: TGTGCCAGCAGCTTGGAGGGGGCGGCTGGAAACACCATATATTTT; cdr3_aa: CASSLEGAAGNTIYF
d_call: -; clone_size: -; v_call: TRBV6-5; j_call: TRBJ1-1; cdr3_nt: TGTGCCAGCAGGGACAGACTGAACACTGAAGCTTTCTTT; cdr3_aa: CASRDRLNTEAFF
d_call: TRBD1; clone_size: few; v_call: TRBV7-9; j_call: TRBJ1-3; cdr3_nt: TGTGCCAGCAGCCCACCCCGGGACAGGAGCTCTGGAAACACCATATATTTT; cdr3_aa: CASSPPRDRSSGNTIYF
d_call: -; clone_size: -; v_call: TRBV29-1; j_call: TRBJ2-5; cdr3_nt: TGCAGCGTTGATATAACGGGATGGGAGACCCAGTACTTC; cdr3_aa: CSVDITGWETQYF
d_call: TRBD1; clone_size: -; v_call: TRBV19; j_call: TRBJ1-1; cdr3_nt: TGTGCCAGTAGTATACTGGGCCCGACAGGGTGGTTGGGCACTGAAGCTTTCTTT; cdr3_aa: CASSILGPTGWLGTEAFF
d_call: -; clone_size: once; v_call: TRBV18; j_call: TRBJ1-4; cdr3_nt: TGTGCCAGCTCACCGGGCAGGGATGAAAAACTGTTTTTT; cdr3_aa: CASSPGRDEKLFF
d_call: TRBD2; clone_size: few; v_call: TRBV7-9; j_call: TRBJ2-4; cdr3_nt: TGTGCCAGCAGCTTCACCGGCGGGAGTGCCAAAAACATTCAGTACTTC; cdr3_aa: CASSFTGGSAKNIQYF
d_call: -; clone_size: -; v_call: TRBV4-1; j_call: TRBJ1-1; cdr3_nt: TGCGCCAGCAGCCCGCTTTCCGGGGACACTGAAGCTTTCTTT; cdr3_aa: CASSPLSGDTEAFF
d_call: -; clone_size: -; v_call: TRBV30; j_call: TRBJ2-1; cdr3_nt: TGTGCCTGGAGTGTAACCGGTGTGCATGAGCAGTTCTTC; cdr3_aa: CAWSVTGVHEQFF
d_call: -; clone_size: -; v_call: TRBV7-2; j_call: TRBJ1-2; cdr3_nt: TGTGCCAGCAGCCTCAGCGGACCGCCGGATGGGTACACCTTC; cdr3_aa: CASSLSGPPDGYTF
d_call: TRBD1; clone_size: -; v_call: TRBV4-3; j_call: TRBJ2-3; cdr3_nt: TGCGCCAGCAGCCAGGGGACAGGGGTGGATACGCAGTATTTT; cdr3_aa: CASSQGTGVDTQYF
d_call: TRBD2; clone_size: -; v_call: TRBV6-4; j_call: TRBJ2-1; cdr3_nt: TGTGCCAGCAGTGACTCCCCAGCGGGAGGGAGGGGGCAGTTCTTC; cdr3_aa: CASSDSPAGGRGQFF
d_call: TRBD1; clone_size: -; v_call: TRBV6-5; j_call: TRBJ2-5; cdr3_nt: TGTGCCAGCAGCCGAGGGACAGGGGGCAGCGAGACCCAGTACTTC; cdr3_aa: CASSRGTGGSETQYF
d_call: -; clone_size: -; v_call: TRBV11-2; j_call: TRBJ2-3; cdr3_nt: TGTGCCAGCAGCACCCCCACGGGGGATTCAACAGATACGCAGTATTTT; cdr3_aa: CASSTPTGDSTDTQYF
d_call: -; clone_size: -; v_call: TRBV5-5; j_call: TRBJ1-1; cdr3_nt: TGTGCCAGCAGCTTGGCCGGGGGTACCAAGGAAGCTTTCTTT; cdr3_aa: CASSLAGGTKEAFF
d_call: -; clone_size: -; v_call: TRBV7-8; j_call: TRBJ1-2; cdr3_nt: TGTGCCAGCAGCCCTCCGACAAAAAAGAACTATGGCTACACCTTC; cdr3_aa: CASSPPTKKNYGYTF
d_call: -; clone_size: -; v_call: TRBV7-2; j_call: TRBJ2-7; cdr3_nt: TGTGCCAGCAGCTTATACGCGGGGGCGGGCTACGAGCAGTACTTC; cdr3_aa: CASSLYAGAGYEQYF
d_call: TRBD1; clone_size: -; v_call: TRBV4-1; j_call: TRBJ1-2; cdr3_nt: TGCGCCAGCAGCCAAAGGGGGACAGTTTATGGCTACACCTTC; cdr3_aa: CASSQRGTVYGYTF
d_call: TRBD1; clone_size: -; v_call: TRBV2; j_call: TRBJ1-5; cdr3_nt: TGTGCCAGTTCGGGAGGGACAGGGGGGACTTATAGCAATCAGCCCCAGCATTTT; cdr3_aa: CASSGGTGGTYSNQPQHF
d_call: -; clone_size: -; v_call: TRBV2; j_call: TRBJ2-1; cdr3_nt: TGTGCCAGCAGTTTGAGAGATGAGCAGTTCTTC; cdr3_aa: CASSLRDEQFF
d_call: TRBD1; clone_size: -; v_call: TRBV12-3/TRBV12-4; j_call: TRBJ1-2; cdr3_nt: TGTGCCAGCAGGGGACAGGGTCCTTATGGCTACACCTTC; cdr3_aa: CASRGQGPYGYTF
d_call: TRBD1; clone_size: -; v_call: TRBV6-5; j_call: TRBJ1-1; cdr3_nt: TGTGCCAGCAGTTCCCAGGGGGCCGGTAACACTGAAGCTTTCTTT; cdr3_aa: CASSSQGAGNTEAFF
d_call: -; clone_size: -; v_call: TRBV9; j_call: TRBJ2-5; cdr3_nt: TGTGCCAGCAGCGCTGACTATACGCAAGAGACCCAGTACTTC; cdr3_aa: CASSADYTQETQYF
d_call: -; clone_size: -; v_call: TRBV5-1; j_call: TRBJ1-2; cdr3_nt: TGCGCCAGCAGCGGGGGCAACTATGGCTACACCTTC; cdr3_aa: CASSGGNYGYTF
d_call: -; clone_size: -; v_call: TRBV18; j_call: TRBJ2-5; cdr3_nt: TGTGCCAGCTCACCAGACGACAGAGCAGAGACCCAGTACTTC; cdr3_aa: CASSPDDRAETQYF
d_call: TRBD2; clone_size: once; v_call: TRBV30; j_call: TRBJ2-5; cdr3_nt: TGTGCCTGGAGTAGAGGACTAGCGGGAGATGAGACCCAGTACTTC; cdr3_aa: CAWSRGLAGDETQYF
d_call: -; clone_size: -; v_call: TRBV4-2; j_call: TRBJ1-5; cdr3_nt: TGTGCCAGCAGCCAAGAGGTCAGTGATCAGCCCCAGCATTTT; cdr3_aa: CASSQEVSDQPQHF
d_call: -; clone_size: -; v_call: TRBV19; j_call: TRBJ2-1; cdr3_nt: TGTGCCAGTAGTATAAATCCCCGACAGTTTGAGCAGTTCTTC; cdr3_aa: CASSINPRQFEQFF
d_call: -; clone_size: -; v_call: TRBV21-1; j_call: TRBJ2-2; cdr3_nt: TGTGCCAGCAGGGACCCCCGGAGCGGCGGCCACACCGGGGAGCTGTTTTTT; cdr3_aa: CASRDPRSGGHTGELFF
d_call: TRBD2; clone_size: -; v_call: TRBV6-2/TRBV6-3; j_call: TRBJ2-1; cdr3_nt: TGTGCCAGCAGTCCGGGACTAGCGGGAGGTTGGGAGCAGTTCTTC; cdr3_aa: CASSPGLAGGWEQFF
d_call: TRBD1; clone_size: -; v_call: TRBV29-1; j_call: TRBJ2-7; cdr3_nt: TGCAGCGTTGGTTACGGGACAGGGTCCTACGAGCAGTACTTC; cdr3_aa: CSVGYGTGSYEQYF
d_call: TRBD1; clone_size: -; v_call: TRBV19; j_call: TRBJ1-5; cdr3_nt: TGTGCCACAAGATACCGGGACAGGGGGTCTATCAATCAGCCCCAGCATTTT; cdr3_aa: CATRYRDRGSINQPQHF
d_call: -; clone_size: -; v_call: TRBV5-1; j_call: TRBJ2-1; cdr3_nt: TGCGCCAGCAGCCGTTTGGCAGGGTGGGTTAATGAGCAGTTCTTC; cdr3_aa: CASSRLAGWVNEQFF
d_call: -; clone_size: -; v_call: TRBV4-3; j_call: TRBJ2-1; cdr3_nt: TGCGCCAGCAGCAGGGACTGGGGCCAGGAGCAGTTCTTC; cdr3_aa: CASSRDWGQEQFF